This T cell receptor (beta chain) was captured by sequencing in a study of shared T cell receptors in the human thymus. The CDR3 is made up of 15 amino acids. Germline assignment: CDR1 SGHRS and CDR2 YFSETQ. With 4 bases clipped from V and 7 bases from J, the junction kept 7 bases outside the gene matches. Assay used: immunoSEQ multiplex PCR; TCRdb lists only in-frame clones, some missing. The data contain hundreds of thousands of clones, around 87% of them seen just once; the ten biggest clones take up roughly 0.0086%. The same specimen was also included in a second study, on human thymus T cells.

Sample: thymocytes. This TCR was sampled from a boy younger than two with a congenital heart defect. J is TRBJ1-4 and V is TRBV5-1, with TRBD1 matching 10 bases. The chain's CDR3 is CASSAAGTGVEKLFF. The CDR3 DNA reads TGCGCCAGCAGCGCCGCCGGGACAGGGGTTGAAAAACTGTTTTTT.